This TCR beta chain was captured by sequencing in a study of T cells in women clearing cervical HPV infection. As for this clone: The CDR3 end is not reached by the read, which stops 3 residues before it; the germline J gene fills it in.

The assay was immunoSEQ multiplex PCR, and TCRdb's table has in-frame clones only and misses some. The table counts under 45,000 clones; roughly 6.8% lies in the top ten. Trimming took off 6 bases at V and 5 bases at J, with 8 bases between the two ends. The germline V gene encodes CDR1 DFQATT and CDR2 SNEGSKA (reference sequence). This CDR3 spans 11 amino acids. Sequencing was carried out using blood buffy coat. The V gene is TRBV20-1, the J gene TRBJ2-1; no clear D. The TCR originated in a woman aged 18 to 75 with a cervical HPV16 infection that either progressed to CIN3+ or cleared (not recorded which). Incomplete CDR3 DNA: TGCAGTGCCGTAGACAACAATGAG. Its protein is CSAVDNNE. The whole CDR3 protein is CSAVDNNEQFF.